This passage covers 22 T cell receptor beta chains from one sample sequenced in a study of spatial heterogeneity in lung cancer. TCRdb ran MiXCR on the 5' RACE reads and lists one entry per CDR3 protein. The sample comprises 95,000 or so distinct CDR3 sequences, approximately 8.5% of which are singletons, and about 7% rests with the top ten. Time point reported: sample taken at primary tumor resection. Unsorted whole RNA of tumor, nontumor lung or frozen PBMC was sequenced. Source: PBMCs, taken at surgery. These receptors all come from a male donor with early-stage non-small cell lung cancer.

On this clonotype itself: This may be a read error, as it is one base from a much larger clone. The rearrangement links TRBV12-3 or TRBV12-4 to TRBJ1-1; D remains ambiguous. This CDR3 has 11 residues. CDR3 DNA: TGTACCAGCAGCCCAGGACGTCAAGCTTTCTTT. It translates to CTSSPGRQAFF.

This clonotype was counted at least ten times. The V and J genes are TRBV7-2 and TRBJ1-2; D is possibly TRBD1 (5 bases). Trimming took 0 bases from V and 6 from J, leaving 11 bases between them. Per the germline V gene, CDR1 is SGHTA and CDR2 is FQGNSA. This CDR3 has 14 residues. The CDR3 bases are TGTGCCAGCAGCTTAGCGCGGAGGGGCCATGGCTACACCTTC. Its protein product is CASSLARRGHGYTF.

This clonotype was picked up a small number of times. The V call is TRBV28, the J call TRBJ2-3; a possible D gene is TRBD2 (6 bases). The V and J ends lost 7 bases and 9 bases respectively, with 20 bases between them. In germline, CDR1 is MDHEN, CDR2 SYDVKM. This CDR3 contains 14 residues. CDR3 in DNA: TGTGCCAGCATTCCCGAGGAGGGGCGGCGCACGCAGTATTTT. Translating it yields CASIPEEGRRTQYF.

At least ten counts were recorded for this clonotype. This sequence joins TRBV18 and TRBJ2-6; TRBD1 matches 7 bases. Trimming at V came to 5 bases and at J to 0 bases, leaving 10 bases not matched to a gene. This CDR3 has 18 amino acids. Germline V gene lookup returns CDR1 KGHSH and CDR2 LQKENI. The CDR3 sequence is CASSSMMGQHSGANVLTF. DNA for the CDR3: TGTGCCAGCTCATCGATGATGGGACAGCACTCTGGGGCCAACGTCCTGACTTTC.

This clonotype was counted between two and nine times. This sequence joins TRBV20-1 and TRBJ2-5; maybe TRBD2 (6 bases). The V end was cut by 3 bases, the J end by 4 bases, with 12 bases between. Looked up from germline, CDR1 is DFQATT and CDR2 is SNEGSKA (reference sequence). CDR3 size: 13 residues. The CDR3, as DNA: TGCAGTGCTAGGACTCTGGGAGGAGAGACCCAGTACTTC. Protein sequence: CSARTLGGETQYF.

This clonotype was observed a few times. This chain uses TRBV6-1 with TRBJ2-4; TRBD2 matches at 16 bases. Germline V gene data show CDR1 as MNHNS and CDR2 as SASEGT. The CDR3 has 17 residues. The trim removed 4 bases at V and 7 bases at J, leaving 7 bases unmatched. CDR3 sequence: CASSAGLAGGQGNIQYF. The CDR3 DNA sequence: TGTGCCAGCAGTGCGGGACTAGCGGGGGGGCAGGGTAACATTCAGTACTTC.

The chain couples TRBV5-6 to TRBJ2-5, with 7 bases lining up with TRBD2. The J segment lost 1 base and the V segment lost 2 bases, leaving 2 bases of the junction unmatched. Germline CDR1 reads SGHDT; CDR2 reads YYEEEE. This CDR3 contains 14 residues. CDR3 DNA: TGTGCCAGCAGCTTTACTAGCGCCCAAGAGACCCAGTACTTC. Translated: CASSFTSAQETQYF.

The rearrangement uses TRBV7-2 and TRBJ2-1; tentatively, D is TRBD1 (6 bases). The CDR3 sequence is 14 residues long. The germline gives CDR1 SGHTA, CDR2 FQGNSA. Trimming took off 8 bases at V and 3 bases at J, with 14 bases between the two ends. CDR3 region: CASSAGVSYNEQFF. The CDR3, as DNA: TGTGCCAGCTCAGCAGGGGTAAGCTACAATGAGCAGTTCTTC.

In its sample, this clonotype was seen many times. V gene TRBV10-3 combines with J gene TRBJ1-4; 8 bases match TRBD1. Germline V CDR1 and CDR2: ENHRY, SYGVKD. This CDR3 spans 13 amino acids. Trimming at V came to 3 bases and at J to 8 bases, leaving 2 bases not matched to a gene. The CDR3 region is CAISERQGEKLFF. The CDR3 DNA follows: TGTGCCATCAGTGAACGACAGGGGGAAAAACTGTTTTTT.

J is TRBJ2-1 and V is TRBV5-1; D ambiguous. Per germline, CDR1 SGHRS and CDR2 YFSETQ. Trimming removed 0 bases from V and 6 bases from J, with 4 bases in between. The CDR3 covers 12 residues. This chain's CDR3 is CASSLGTNEQFF. The CDR3 nucleotides read TGCGCCAGCAGCTTGGGGACCAATGAGCAGTTCTTC. Complete variable domain (other parts from reference TRBV5-1 and TRBJ2-1): KAGVTQTPRYLIKTRGQQVTLSCSPISGHRSVSWYQQTPGQGLQFLFEYFSETQRNKGNFPGRFSGRQFSNSRSEMNVSTLELGDSALYLCASSLGTNEQFFGPGTRLTVL.

The gene calls are TRBV28 and TRBJ1-1; D gene unclear. V dropped 2 bases and J dropped 10 bases, with 14 bases sitting between them. This CDR3 spans 13 amino acids. The germline CDR1 and CDR2 sequences are MDHEN and SYDVKM. The CDR3 DNA reads TGTGCCAGCAGTTTACGGGTCGGGGTTGTAGCTTTCTTT. The encoded protein is CASSLRVGVVAFF.

V gene TRBV14 combines with J gene TRBJ1-6; D might be TRBD1 (5 bases). This CDR3 contains 13 residues. V lost 1 base and J lost 10, with 8 bases in between. Germline V gene sequence: CDR1 SGHDN, CDR2 FVKESK. CDR3 DNA sequence: TGTGCCAGCAGCCAAGGGGACTACTCACCCCTCCACTTT. Translation: CASSQGDYSPLHF.

The chain couples TRBV7-3 to TRBJ2-3, with TRBD2 matching 7 bases. V lost 2 bases and J lost 0; bases outside the gene matches: 8. The CDR3 has 17 amino acids. Germline V gene sequence: CDR1 SGHTA, CDR2 FQGTGA. The CDR3 DNA reads as TGTGCCAGCAGCTTACGCGAGACGGGGGGTAGCACAGATACGCAGTATTTT. This codes for CASSLRETGGSTDTQYF.

This clonotype was seen many times. V and J are TRBV7-9 and TRBJ1-1, with 7 nucleotides matching TRBD1. The germline CDR1 and CDR2 sequences are SEHNR and FQNEAQ (reference sequence). With V trimmed by 5 bases and J by 6 bases, 6 bases remained unmatched. The CDR3 length is 13 residues. The CDR3 sequence: CASSLYGTAEAFF. The CDR3 bases are TGTGCCAGCAGCCTGTATGGGACAGCTGAAGCTTTCTTT.

The gene calls are TRBV9 and TRBJ2-1; perhaps TRBD2 as D (6 bases). Germline V lookup: CDR1 SGDLS, CDR2 YYNGEE. The CDR3 consists of 14 residues. Between the trimmed V and J ends, which lost 0 bases and 5 bases, there was a span of 9 bases. The CDR3 bases are TGTGCCAGCAGCGTAGGGGTAGCGGACAATGAGCAGTTCTTC. Translated, it gives CASSVGVADNEQFF.

This clonotype was counted a few times. The CDR3 loop is CASRDRGRHTEAFF. As DNA, the CDR3 is TGTGCCAGCCGCGACAGGGGGCGACACACTGAAGCTTTCTTT. V gene TRBV2 combines with J gene TRBJ1-1, with 10 nucleotides matching TRBD1. This CDR3 is 14 amino acids long. Germline CDR1 reads SNHLY; CDR2 reads FYNNEI. The V segment lost 8 bases and the J segment 3 bases; nucleotides outside the gene matches: 6.

This clonotype was recorded many times. The rearrangement joins TRBV9 to TRBJ1-6; TRBD1 agrees at 9 bases. CDR3 length: 13 amino acids. Germline V gene data show CDR1 as SGDLS and CDR2 as YYNGEE. V trimming: 3 bases; J trimming: 10 bases; junction bases outside the gene matches: 2. The chain's CDR3 is CASSADRGSPLHF. The CDR3 region has the DNA TGTGCCAGCAGCGCGGACAGGGGATCACCCCTCCACTTT.

V usage is TRBV5-1 and J usage is TRBJ2-3; 9 nucleotides line up with TRBD2. From germline, CDR1 is SGHRS and CDR2 YFSETQ. CDR3 length: 14 residues. CDR3 protein: CPSSSGVGTDTQYF. The CDR3 region has the DNA TGCCCTAGCTCTAGCGGGGTTGGCACAGATACGCAGTATTTT. Drawing the rest from reference TRBV5-1 and TRBJ2-3, the complete variable domain is KAGVTQTPRYLIKTRGQQVTLSCSPISGHRSVSWYQQTPGQGLQFLFEYFSETQRNKGNFPGRFSGRQFSNSRSEMNVSTLELGDSALYLCPSSSGVGTDTQYFGPGTRLTVL.

This clonotype was counted only a few times. J is TRBJ2-5 and V is TRBV28; 8 nucleotides align to TRBD1. In germline, CDR1 is MDHEN, CDR2 SYDVKM. V dropped 6 bases and J dropped 4; count of bases not matched to a gene: 7. The CDR3 is 14 residues long. The CDR3 DNA is TGTGCCAGCAGGGTCCAGGGGGCGCCAGAGACCCAGTACTTC. It codes for CASRVQGAPETQYF.

This clonotype has more than one count but fewer than ten. The V gene is TRBV29-1, the J gene TRBJ2-2; 9 bases fit TRBD2. Germline assignment: CDR1 SQVTM and CDR2 ANQGSEA. The CDR3 extends over 18 amino acids. The ends lost 0 bases at V and 1 base at J; junction bases unmatched: 9. Here the CDR3 reads CSVEEGETSGLNTGELFF. In DNA, the CDR3 is TGCAGCGTTGAAGAAGGGGAGACTAGCGGCCTGAACACCGGGGAGCTGTTTTTT.

This clonotype was detected many times. V usage is TRBV11-2 and J usage is TRBJ2-1; TRBD1 agrees at 8 bases. The CDR3 runs to 17 residues. Trimming at V came to 0 bases and at J to 6 bases, leaving 10 bases not matched to a gene. Looked up from germline, CDR1 is SGHAT and CDR2 is FQNNGV. The CDR3 nucleotides read TGTGCCAGCAGCTTAGATCTCGGCCAGGGGGCGCGCAATGAGCAGTTCTTC. This gives the protein CASSLDLGQGARNEQFF.

Ten or more counts support this clonotype. The V gene is TRBV28, the J gene TRBJ1-3; D may be TRBD1 (6 bases). V was shortened by 8 bases and J by 1 base, with 9 bases between the two germline ends. This CDR3 has 13 residues. Germline CDR1 MDHEN, CDR2 SYDVKM. The CDR3 DNA reads TGTGCCAGCCACACAGGGTCTGGAAACACCATATATTTT. Encoded protein: CASHTGSGNTIYF.